A single sample gave rise to the 18 T cell receptor beta chains below, sequenced in a study of T cells in Graves' hyperthyroidism and ophthalmopathy. RNA transcripts gave rise to amplified TCR beta CDR3 regions. First-round RT-PCR with HTBI primers amplified the TCR CDR3 region. TCRdb analysed the multiplex PCR reads with MiXCR anew, one entry per CDR3 protein. The sample holds a few hundred thousand distinct CDR3 sequences, roughly 20% seen once. The source material was blood. The receptors derive from a young man with Graves' hyperthyroidism.

The chain recombines TRBV4-1 with TRBJ2-7, with unresolved D. Germline lookup yields CDR1 MGHRA and CDR2 YSYEKL. The CDR3 runs to 16 residues. V lost 0 bases to trimming and J lost 0 bases, with 12 bases between them. This CDR3 reads CASSQDRKEPSYEQYF. DNA of the CDR3: TGCGCCAGCAGCCAAGATCGAAAGGAGCCCTCCTACGAGCAGTACTTC.

Ten or more counts support this clonotype. CDR3 nucleotide sequence: TGCAGTGCTAGAAATCCGATTTCCCTCTACGAGCAGTACTTC. This translates into CSARNPISLYEQYF. This rearrangement joins TRBV20-1 to TRBJ2-7; D gene unclear. The CDR3 totals 14 residues. V was pared by 2 bases and J by 3 bases, with 14 bases between. Germline V gives CDR1 DFQATT, CDR2 SNEGSKA (reference sequence).

This clonotype was recorded many times. The V gene is TRBV28, the J gene TRBJ2-5; tentative D call: TRBD1 (6 bases). CDR1 and CDR2 from the germline V gene are MDHEN and SYDVKM. With 6 bases removed from V and 5 bases from J, the gap between germline ends came to 22 bases. This CDR3 spans 16 amino acids. In DNA form, the CDR3 reads TGTGCCAGCAGATCCTGGCCCCAGGGGCCAGAGGAGACCCAGTACTTC. Protein product: CASRSWPQGPEETQYF.

The V gene is TRBV12-3 or TRBV12-4, the J gene TRBJ2-7; D may be TRBD2 (6 bases). Trimming took off 3 bases at V and 5 bases at J, with 11 bases between the two ends. CDR3 length equals 13 residues. In DNA, the CDR3 is TGTGCCAGCAGTTTGGGCAGGAGGGACGAGCAGTACTTC. It is translated as CASSLGRRDEQYF.

In this sample, this clonotype turned up many times. This rearrangement joins TRBV6-1 to TRBJ1-5, with 7 bases fitting TRBD1. V lost 4 bases and J lost 0; bases outside the gene matches: 3. Per the germline V gene, CDR1 is MNHNS and CDR2 is SASEGT. CDR3 length: 15 residues. Here the CDR3 reads CASSATGDSNQPQHF. As DNA, the CDR3 is TGTGCCAGCAGTGCCACAGGGGATAGCAATCAGCCCCAGCATTTT.

This clonotype was recorded many times. The chain is built from TRBV19 and TRBJ1-1; no clear D gene. This CDR3 has 12 residues. CDR1 is LNHDA and CDR2 is SQIVND in the germline V gene (reference sequence). Trimming left V 7 bases short and J 2 bases short, with 8 bases between. The CDR3 is CASNPGNTEAFF. The CDR3, as DNA: TGTGCCAGTAACCCGGGAAACACTGAAGCTTTCTTT.

The chain's CDR3 is CASSEIAQETQYF. Written as DNA, the CDR3 is TGTGCCAGCAGTGAGATAGCCCAAGAGACCCAGTACTTC. The rearrangement links TRBV6-1 to TRBJ2-5; D call uncertain. The V gene lost 3 bases and the J gene lost 1 base, with 6 bases spanning the gap. The CDR3 contains 13 residues. The germline V gene encodes CDR1 MNHNS and CDR2 SASEGT.

This clonotype showed up many times. The chain joins TRBV12-3 or TRBV12-4 to TRBJ1-5; D call uncertain. This CDR3 region has 15 residues. V was shortened by 6 bases and J by 3 bases, with 15 bases between the two germline ends. In DNA form, the CDR3 reads TGTGCCAGCAGGGCCGGCGGACTGCACAATCAGCCCCAGCATTTT. Translating gives CASRAGGLHNQPQHF.

In this sample, this clonotype turned up many times. This chain connects TRBV12-3 or TRBV12-4 to TRBJ1-1; 9 bases match TRBD1. With V trimmed by 5 bases and J by 6 bases, 7 bases remained unmatched. This CDR3 spans 14 amino acids. The chain's CDR3 is CASSRQGVKAEAFF. The CDR3, as DNA: TGTGCCAGCAGTAGACAGGGGGTAAAGGCTGAAGCTTTCTTT.

There are many counts of this clonotype. The chain joins TRBV28 to TRBJ1-5, with 7 bases aligning to TRBD1. CDR1 and CDR2 (germline): MDHEN, SYDVKM. Unmatched junction bases numbered 7, after V lost 10 bases and J lost 4 bases. This CDR3 comprises 13 residues. The CDR3 here is CATNDRANQPQHF. In DNA, the CDR3 is TGTGCCACCAACGACAGGGCGAATCAGCCCCAGCATTTT.

This clonotype was seen repeatedly, ten times or more. The genes are TRBV14 and TRBJ1-2; no definite D call. Germline lookup yields CDR1 SGHDN and CDR2 FVKESK. Trimming pared 0 bases from V and 5 bases from J, leaving 13 bases between. This CDR3 has 15 amino acids. The CDR3 bases are TGTGCCAGCAGCCAAGATCCGATAGGGCTATATGGCTACACCTTC. This translates into CASSQDPIGLYGYTF.

The chain couples TRBV29-1 to TRBJ1-1, with D unclear. Germline V CDR1 and CDR2: SQVTM, ANQGSEA. The ends were cut back, 8 bases at V and 4 bases at J, with 14 bases in the middle. CDR3 length: 12 residues. The DNA of the CDR3 is TGCAGCCTGAGGATGAGCGGCACTGAAGCTTTCTTT. It translates to CSLRMSGTEAFF. The full variable domain, rest sourced from reference TRBV29-1 and TRBJ1-1, is SAVISQKPSRDICQRGTSLTIQCQVDSQVTMMFWYRQQPGQSLTLIATANQGSEATYESGFVIDKFPISRPNLTFSTLTVSNMSPEDSSIYLCSLRMSGTEAFFGQGTRLTVV.

This clonotype was recorded at least ten times. J is TRBJ2-4 and V is TRBV2; tentatively, D is TRBD2 (5 bases). Trimming removed 2 bases from V and 1 base from J, with 15 bases in between. The CDR3 consists of 17 residues. CDR1 and CDR2 (germline): SNHLY, FYNNEI. CDR3 nucleotides: TGTGCCAGCAGTGAAACGGGATCTCGATCGGCCAAAAACATTCAGTACTTC. Translation: CASSETGSRSAKNIQYF.

This clonotype has at least ten counts. The chain links TRBV29-1 to TRBJ1-2; 8 bases map to TRBD1. The V gene end was trimmed by 7 bases and the J gene end by 4 bases; junction bases not matched to a gene: 8. The CDR3 is made up of 13 amino acids. Germline V gene lookup returns CDR1 SQVTM and CDR2 ANQGSEA. DNA for the CDR3: TGCAGCGCAGAGACAGGGGAGAGCTATGGCTACACCTTC. It specifies CSAETGESYGYTF.

This clonotype was detected many times. This sequence joins TRBV30 and TRBJ1-5; a weak D match, TRBD1 (6 bases). Looked up from germline, CDR1 is GTSNPN and CDR2 is SVGIG (reference sequence). The CDR3 extends over 14 amino acids. Trimming pared 5 bases from V and 5 bases from J, leaving 16 bases between. CDR3: CAWCGGLRDQPQHF. CDR3 sequence (DNA): TGTGCCTGGTGTGGGGGGCTTCGGGATCAGCCCCAGCATTTT.

This clonotype was recorded at least ten times. This chain links TRBV11-3 with TRBJ2-7, with D uncertain. Germline CDR1 reads SGHNT; CDR2 reads YENEEA. With 1 base removed from V and 5 bases from J, the gap between germline ends came to 9 bases. The CDR3 extends over 13 amino acids. The CDR3 here is CASSLVRRNEQYF. The CDR3 DNA reads TGTGCCAGCAGCTTAGTCCGGCGGAACGAGCAGTACTTC.

In its sample, this clonotype was seen many times. The chain links TRBV5-1 to TRBJ2-3; tentatively, D is TRBD1 or TRBD2 (6 bases each). V lost 4 bases, J lost 2 bases, and 17 bases lay in between. The CDR3 loop spans 16 amino acids. Germline CDR1 is SGHRS and CDR2 is YFSETQ. CDR3 amino acids: CASSGGGPTITDTQYF. The CDR3 region has the DNA TGCGCCAGCAGCGGAGGGGGGCCGACTATCACAGATACGCAGTATTTT.

This clonotype was picked up many times. The chain joins TRBV29-1 to TRBJ1-1; D possibly corresponds to TRBD1 (6 bases). Trimming cost V 4 bases and J 7 bases, with 16 bases left between them. The CDR3 sequence is 13 residues long. Germline V gene lookup returns CDR1 SQVTM and CDR2 ANQGSEA. The CDR3 here is CSVGLGDTGEAFF. In DNA form, the CDR3 reads TGCAGCGTTGGGTTGGGGGACACAGGTGAAGCTTTCTTT.